A single sample gave rise to the 27 T cell receptor beta chains below, sequenced in a study of response to subunit inactivated influenza vaccine. One entry per CDR3 protein, called by TCRdb with MiXCR from the RT-PCR reads. The table lists about 700,000 distinct CDR3 sequences, roughly 13% of them singletons. This sample comprised PBMCs from blood, obtained less than 15 days before vaccination. These receptor sequences come from a man between 45 and 60 years old who received an inactivated influenza vaccine.

This clonotype was recorded a few times. V is TRBV5-8 and J is TRBJ2-3, with a possible D match to TRBD2 (6 bases). CDR3 length: 15 residues. Germline V gives CDR1 SGHTS, CDR2 YDEGEE. V lost 3 bases and J lost 0, with 11 bases in between. The CDR3 nucleotides are TGTGCCAGCAGCTCATTAGCGGTTAGCACAGATACGCAGTATTTT. It translates to CASSSLAVSTDTQYF.

This clonotype turned up a few times. J is TRBJ1-3 and V is TRBV3-1; the D is unclear. Germline assignment: CDR1 LGHDT and CDR2 YNNKEL (reference sequence). Trimming pared 0 bases from V and 0 bases from J, leaving 9 bases between. CDR3 size: 16 residues. The CDR3 spells CASSQDWQSSGNTIYF. The CDR3 DNA reads TGTGCCAGCAGCCAAGATTGGCAGAGCTCTGGAAACACCATATATTTT. The full variable domain, its missing parts supplied by reference TRBV3-1 and TRBJ1-3, is DTAVSQTPKYLVTQMGNDKSIKCEQNLGHDTMYWYKQDSKKFLKIMFSYNNKELIINETVPNRFSPKSPDKAHLNLHINSLELGDSAVYFCASSQDWQSSGNTIYFGEGSWLTVV.

This chain uses TRBV9 with TRBJ2-7, with a weak D call TRBD1 (5 bases). Trimming shortened V by 5 bases and J by 5 bases, and 14 bases separated the two germline ends. The germline gives CDR1 SGDLS, CDR2 YYNGEE. The CDR3 is made up of 13 amino acids. Written as DNA, the CDR3 is TGTGCCAGCAGTGCAGGGTGGTTGAACGAGCAGTACTTC. Residues: CASSAGWLNEQYF.

Regarding this clonotype: An end of the junction does not agree with germline; a read error may underlie this. V is TRBV6-5 and J is TRBJ1-5; the D is unclear. The CDR3 consists of 15 residues. Germline CDR1 and CDR2: MNHEY and SVGAGI. The CDR3: CASSYLQLSNHPQHF. The CDR3 region has the DNA TGTGCCAGCAGTTACCTACAGCTGAGCAATCATCCCCAGCATTTT.

Only a few counts were recorded for this clonotype. The CDR3 DNA reads TGCGCCAGCAGCTTGGCTGGTTGGGGCCCCACAGATACGCAGTATTTT. Its translation: CASSLAGWGPTDTQYF. The rearrangement links TRBV5-1 to TRBJ2-3; the D gene is possibly TRBD1 (5 bases). This CDR3 is 16 amino acids long. Germline CDR1 and CDR2: SGHRS and YFSETQ. Trimming removed 0 bases at V and 2 bases at J, with 13 bases between. Looking up the rest from reference TRBV5-1 and TRBJ2-3 gives the full variable domain: KAGVTQTPRYLIKTRGQQVTLSCSPISGHRSVSWYQQTPGQGLQFLFEYFSETQRNKGNFPGRFSGRQFSNSRSEMNVSTLELGDSALYLCASSLAGWGPTDTQYFGPGTRLTVL.

In this sample, this clonotype turned up a few times. The gene calls are TRBV7-9 and TRBJ1-3; 9 bases agree with TRBD1. V lost 5 bases and J lost 3; bases outside the gene matches: 5. CDR1 SEHNR and CDR2 FQNEAQ come from the germline V gene (reference sequence). CDR3 length: 15 residues. The CDR3 spells CASSQGQGLGNTIYF. DNA for the CDR3: TGTGCCAGCAGCCAAGGACAGGGGCTTGGAAACACCATATATTTT.

V usage is TRBV6-1 and J usage is TRBJ2-5, with D possibly TRBD1 on 6 matching bases. The CDR3 covers 15 residues. V was clipped by 6 bases and J by 0 bases, with 14 bases between them. The germline gives CDR1 MNHNS, CDR2 SASEGT. The CDR3 bases are TGTGCCAGCAGGAGGGACACGACGAACCAAGAGACCCAGTACTTC. Residues: CASRRDTTNQETQYF.

This clonotype was seen more than once but under ten times. V usage is TRBV6-2 or TRBV6-3 and J usage is TRBJ2-5; either TRBD1 or TRBD2 may fit D (5 bases each). Per the germline V gene, CDR1 is MNHEY and CDR2 is SVGEGT. V was trimmed by 1 base and J by 5 bases, leaving 14 bases between them. The CDR3 sequence is 15 residues long. The DNA of the CDR3 is TGTGCCAGCAGTTACTTATCGGCAGAGGGGGAGACCCAGTACTTC. Protein sequence: CASSYLSAEGETQYF.

The CDR3 DNA follows: TGCAGCGCTATGCCTGGACTAGCAGGTAGCACAGATACGCAGTATTTT. Residues: CSAMPGLAGSTDTQYF. The gene calls are TRBV29-1 and TRBJ2-3; TRBD2 agrees at 8 bases. CDR1 is SQVTM, CDR2 ANQGSEA, per germline. CDR3 length: 16 residues. J lost 0 bases, V lost 7 bases, and 12 bases had no gene match.

This clonotype has a count of ten or more. The rearrangement links TRBV6-1 to TRBJ2-5; 8 nucleotides line up with TRBD2. The CDR3 extends over 15 amino acids. Germline V lookup: CDR1 MNHNS, CDR2 SASEGT. Trimming cost V 6 bases and J 5 bases; bases outside gene matches: 11. The CDR3 reads CASSPGGGWGETQYF. The CDR3 nucleotides are TGTGCCAGCAGCCCCGGGGGGGGATGGGGGGAGACCCAGTACTTC.

The chain has TRBV19 and TRBJ2-1; D possibly corresponds to TRBD2 (6 bases). The V gene lost 0 bases and the J gene lost 10 bases, with 19 bases spanning the gap. The CDR3 loop spans 16 amino acids. CDR1 is LNHDA and CDR2 is SQIVND in the germline V gene (reference sequence). CDR3 region: CASSIEGGTSPAEQFF. In nucleotides, the CDR3 is TGTGCCAGTAGTATAGAAGGAGGGACTTCCCCAGCCGAGCAGTTCTTC.

The chain is built from TRBV28 and TRBJ2-7; a possible D gene is TRBD1 (6 bases). This CDR3 is built from 16 residues. V dropped 2 bases and J dropped 3 bases, with 17 bases sitting between them. Germline assignment: CDR1 MDHEN and CDR2 SYDVKM. The CDR3 region has the DNA TGTGCCAGCAGTTTAGACCTGACAAGGGGGAGCTACGAGCAGTACTTC. Amino acids: CASSLDLTRGSYEQYF.

The chain uses TRBV2 and TRBJ2-4, with 10 bases aligning to TRBD2. Per germline, CDR1 SNHLY and CDR2 FYNNEI. CDR3 length equals 17 residues. Trimming cost V 6 bases and J 0 bases; bases outside gene matches: 8. The CDR3 spells CASSQTLAGLAKNIQYF. In DNA form, the CDR3 reads TGTGCCAGCAGCCAAACACTAGCGGGATTAGCCAAAAACATTCAGTACTTC.

This chain uses TRBV12-3 or TRBV12-4 with TRBJ2-7; 7 bases line up with TRBD2. V gave up 5 bases and J gave up 4 bases; unmatched junction bases: 11. This CDR3 spans 15 amino acids. CDR3 in DNA: TGTGCCAGCAGTCGTCAAGGTCACGGGGGGTACGAGCAGTACTTC. Translation: CASSRQGHGGYEQYF.

In its sample, this clonotype was seen many times. This rearrangement joins TRBV29-1 to TRBJ2-2; no clear D. The germline V and J ends were trimmed by 8 bases and 2 bases, with 15 bases remaining between them. This CDR3 has 14 amino acids. CDR1 and CDR2 from the germline V gene are SQVTM and ANQGSEA. For the CDR3, the DNA is TGCAGCACTAAGGAGACATTTAACACCGGGGAGCTGTTTTTT. It codes for CSTKETFNTGELFF.

In its sample, this clonotype was seen a few times. The rearrangement uses TRBV25-1 and TRBJ2-1; TRBD2 matches 9 bases. The length of the CDR3 is 15 residues. Germline assignment: CDR1 MGHDK and CDR2 SYGVNS. Germline trimming cut 2 bases from V and 4 bases from J; bases unmatched to any gene: 3. The DNA for the CDR3 is TGTGCCAGCAGTGAAGCGGGAGGGCAATACAATGAGCAGTTCTTC. It is translated as CASSEAGGQYNEQFF.

This clonotype was counted only a few times. The chain employs TRBV12-3 or TRBV12-4 and TRBJ2-7; 7 bases agree with TRBD2. This CDR3 region has 15 residues. Trimming cost V 2 bases and J 1 base; bases outside gene matches: 5. The CDR3 region has the DNA TGTGCCAGCAGTTTATCCCGACTAGCTTCCTACGAGCAGTACTTC. Its protein product is CASSLSRLASYEQYF.

The V and J genes are TRBV12-3 or TRBV12-4 and TRBJ2-2; D remains ambiguous. V lost 4 bases and J lost 8, with 5 bases in between. The CDR3 consists of 11 residues. The DNA for the CDR3 is TGTGCCAGCAGTTCGGAGGGGGAGCTGTTTTTT. This translates into CASSSEGELFF.

This clonotype was detected a few times. The chain employs TRBV11-2 and TRBJ2-1; 11 bases are shared with TRBD2. Trimming cost V 0 bases and J 4 bases; bases outside gene matches: 8. The CDR3 has 18 amino acids. Germline V gives CDR1 SGHAT, CDR2 FQNNGV. CDR3 region: CASSLELAGVPRYNEQFF. As DNA, the CDR3 is TGTGCCAGCAGCTTAGAACTAGCGGGGGTCCCCCGTTACAATGAGCAGTTCTTC.

This clonotype was seen more than once but under ten times. V is TRBV5-1 and J is TRBJ1-1; D unclear. The ends were cut back, 4 bases at V and 8 bases at J, with 15 bases in the middle. CDR3 size: 13 residues. Germline V gene data show CDR1 as SGHRS and CDR2 as YFSETQ. For the CDR3, the DNA is TGCGCCAGCAGCCCCGAGGGCGCCTCCGAAGCTTTCTTT. Amino acids: CASSPEGASEAFF.

V is TRBV9 and J is TRBJ2-3; 14 positions agree with TRBD2. Germline CDR1 reads SGDLS; CDR2 reads YYNGEE. The CDR3 runs 17 residues. J was trimmed by 5 bases and V by 4 bases; bases with no gene match: 9. CDR3 region: CASSMTSGGAYVDTQYF. The CDR3 coding sequence is TGTGCCAGCAGCATGACTAGCGGGGGGGCCTACGTAGATACGCAGTATTTT.

The rearrangement uses TRBV20-1 and TRBJ2-4, with 9 bases lining up with TRBD1. The CDR3 has 16 residues. Looked up from germline, CDR1 is DFQATT and CDR2 is SNEGSKA (reference sequence). After removal of 3 bases from V and 2 bases from J, the junction contained 8 bases not matched to a gene. CDR3 residues: CSARWDRVYSKNIQYF. The CDR3 nucleotides read TGCAGTGCTAGGTGGGACAGGGTTTATTCCAAAAACATTCAGTACTTC.

There are a few counts of this clonotype. This rearrangement joins TRBV13 to TRBJ2-5; 8 bases agree with TRBD2. Germline V gene sequence: CDR1 PRHDT, CDR2 FYEKMQ (reference sequence). The CDR3 consists of 15 residues. V shed 4 bases and J 2 bases; nucleotides not matched to a gene: 6. The CDR3 sequence: CASSSHRLAQETQYF. In DNA form, the CDR3 reads TGTGCCAGCAGCTCACATCGACTAGCGCAAGAGACCCAGTACTTC.

This clonotype was observed a single time. The chain joins TRBV28 to TRBJ1-4; 10 bases are shared with TRBD1. V shed 6 bases and J 3 bases; nucleotides not matched to a gene: 4. There are 15 residues in the CDR3. CDR1 MDHEN and CDR2 SYDVKM come from the germline V gene. The CDR3 DNA sequence: TGTGCCAGCAGCCCGGACAGGGGGGCTAATGAAAAACTGTTTTTT. It yields the protein CASSPDRGANEKLFF.

The rearrangement uses TRBV18 and TRBJ2-1; D is perhaps TRBD2 (5 bases). The germline V gene has CDR1 KGHSH and CDR2 LQKENI. The CDR3 covers 14 residues. The V end lost 1 base, the J end lost 9 bases, and 13 bases lay between the germline ends. The CDR3: CASSPLYAEGEQFF. The CDR3 nucleotides read TGTGCCAGCTCACCACTATATGCCGAGGGTGAGCAGTTCTTC.

This clonotype was found a few times. The chain carries TRBV10-3 and TRBJ2-3; D uncertain. V shed 8 bases and J shed 3 bases, with 21 bases lying between them. The germline V gene encodes CDR1 ENHRY and CDR2 SYGVKD. The CDR3 sequence is 16 residues long. DNA of the CDR3: TGTGCCATCGTCCCCGATGCAGGCCACATTACAGATACGCAGTATTTT. Translated, it gives CAIVPDAGHITDTQYF.

This clonotype was found a few times. V usage is TRBV27 and J usage is TRBJ2-3; TRBD1 matches at 10 bases. Germline V lookup: CDR1 MNHEY, CDR2 SMNVEV (reference sequence). The ends lost 7 bases at V and 2 bases at J; junction bases unmatched: 15. The CDR3 runs to 18 residues. This chain's CDR3 is CASNPPPDRGRPTDTQYF. CDR3 bases: TGTGCCAGCAACCCCCCCCCAGACAGGGGGCGCCCCACAGATACGCAGTATTTT.